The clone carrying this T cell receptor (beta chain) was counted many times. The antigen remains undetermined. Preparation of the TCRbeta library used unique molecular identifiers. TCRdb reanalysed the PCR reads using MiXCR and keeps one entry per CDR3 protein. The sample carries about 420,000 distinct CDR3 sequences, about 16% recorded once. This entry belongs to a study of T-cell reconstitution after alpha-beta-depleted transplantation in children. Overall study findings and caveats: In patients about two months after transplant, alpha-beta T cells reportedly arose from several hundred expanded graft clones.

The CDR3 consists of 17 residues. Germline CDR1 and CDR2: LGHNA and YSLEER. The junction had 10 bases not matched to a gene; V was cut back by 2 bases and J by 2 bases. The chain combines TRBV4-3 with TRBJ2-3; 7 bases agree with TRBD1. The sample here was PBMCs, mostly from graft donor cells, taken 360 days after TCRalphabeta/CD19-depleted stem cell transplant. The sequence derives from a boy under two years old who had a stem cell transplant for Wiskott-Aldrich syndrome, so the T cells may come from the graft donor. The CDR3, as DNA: TGCGCCAGCAGCCAAAGGGGATACGGGACAGCCACAGATACGCAGTATTTT. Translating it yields CASSQRGYGTATDTQYF.